These 9 T cell receptor beta chains were sequenced from one sample in a study of cytomegalovirus exposure and HLA in healthy donors (TCRdb year 2017). Libraries were made using the immunoSEQ multiplex PCR assay. The multiplex PCR relied on a mix of 60 forward primers for TCR Vbeta segments and 13 reverse primers for TCR Jbeta segments. The clones in this table, taken by TCRdb from immuneACCESS, are in-frame only. Not every clone is retained; where verified, under half of the shortfall comes from an unresolved V gene, and the cause of the rest is unknown. For this sample the table gives roughly 140,000 clones, of which 75% to 80% were detected only once. In total, the top ten clones hold about 6.8% of the sample. The sample consisted of PBMCs. The receptor set was obtained from a woman aged 40 to 50 in good health and CMV-seropositive.

This rearrangement joins TRBV27 to TRBJ1-2; D is ambiguous. Germline CDR1 reads MNHEY; CDR2 reads SMNVEV (reference sequence). The V end lost 5 bases, the J end lost 5 bases, and 18 bases lay between the germline ends. CDR3 length equals 15 residues. The CDR3 is CASSPEWESRYGYTF. The CDR3 coding sequence is TGTGCCAGCAGTCCCGAGTGGGAGTCGAGATATGGCTACACCTTC.

This clone was observed a handful of times. This rearrangement joins TRBV19 to TRBJ2-1; tentatively, D is TRBD2 (5 bases). Trimming took 3 bases from V and 2 from J, leaving 5 bases between them. CDR3 length equals 13 residues. Germline V gene sequence: CDR1 LNHDA, CDR2 SQIVND (reference sequence). The CDR3 DNA sequence: TGTGCCAGTAGTATCGGGACCTACAATGAGCAGTTCTTC. Translation: CASSIGTYNEQFF. The whole variable domain, remainder taken from reference TRBV19 and TRBJ2-1, is DGGITQSPKYLFRKEGQNVTLSCEQNLNHDAMYWYRQDPGQGLRLIYYSQIVNDFQKGDIAEGYSVSREKKESFPLTVTSAQKNPTAFYLCASSIGTYNEQFFGPGTRLTVL.

The CDR3 DNA is TGTGCCAGCTCACCAAGTCGCGGGTATACGCAGTATTTT. Translation: CASSPSRGYTQYF. The chain combines TRBV18 with TRBJ2-3; TRBD2 is a possible D gene (5 bases). The CDR3 consists of 13 residues. The V gene's germline CDR1 is KGHSH and CDR2 LQKENI. V lost 2 bases to trimming and J lost 7 bases, with 10 bases between them.

This chain links TRBV18 with TRBJ2-1, with D unresolved. The V end was cut by 0 bases, the J end by 0 bases, with 9 bases between. Germline V gene lookup returns CDR1 KGHSH and CDR2 LQKENI. The CDR3 runs to 16 residues. Written as DNA, the CDR3 is TGTGCCAGCTCACCACCGAGTTTTGGCTCCTACAATGAGCAGTTCTTC. Encoded protein: CASSPPSFGSYNEQFF.

The chain employs TRBV18 and TRBJ2-3; D unclear. CDR3 length: 15 residues. Germline V gene lookup returns CDR1 KGHSH and CDR2 LQKENI. V gave up 4 bases and J gave up 1 base, with 12 bases separating them. CDR3 in DNA: TGTGCCAGCTCACTAAACAGTAGAGGCACAGATACGCAGTATTTT. Translated: CASSLNSRGTDTQYF. Filled out from reference TRBV18 and TRBJ2-3, the complete variable domain reads NAGVMQNPRHLVRRRGQEARLRCSPMKGHSHVYWYRQLPEEGLKFMVYLQKENIIDESGMPKERFSAEFPKEGPSILRIQQVVRGDSAAYFCASSLNSRGTDTQYFGPGTRLTVL.

This clone was picked up one time. The chain employs TRBV4-1 and TRBJ1-5; no firm D call. This CDR3 is 15 amino acids long. Trimming took off 0 bases at V and 7 bases at J, with 13 bases between the two ends. Per germline, CDR1 MGHRA and CDR2 YSYEKL. CDR3: CASSQDPGEGQPQHF. The CDR3, as DNA: TGCGCCAGCAGCCAAGATCCCGGGGAGGGACAGCCCCAGCATTTT.

The V call is TRBV7-2, the J call TRBJ2-3; D is uncertain. The CDR3 consists of 13 residues. V lost 5 bases, J lost 6 bases, and 12 bases lay in between. Germline V gene lookup returns CDR1 SGHTA and CDR2 FQGNSA. Here the CDR3 reads CASSPRLTDTQYF. As DNA, the CDR3 is TGTGCCAGCAGCCCCCGACTTACCGATACGCAGTATTTT.

This clone has a single count. CDR3 sequence (DNA): TGTGCCACCAGCAGAGGCGGGGGCGATGGAAACACCATATATTTT. Amino acid sequence: CATSRGGGDGNTIYF. The J gene is TRBJ1-3, the V gene TRBV15, with D possibly being TRBD1 (6 bases). The CDR3 has 15 residues. V lost 1 base, J lost 3 bases, and 10 bases lay in between. CDR1 and CDR2 (germline): LNHNV, YYDKDF (reference sequence).

This clone was picked up a small number of times. The chain is built from TRBV7-9 and TRBJ1-5; TRBD1 aligns across 7 bases. Germline loops: CDR1 SEHNR, CDR2 FQNEAQ (reference sequence). This CDR3 contains 14 residues. V dropped 1 base and J dropped 5; count of bases not matched to a gene: 2. CDR3 residues: CASSLGGGDQPQHF. CDR3 coding DNA: TGTGCCAGCAGCTTAGGAGGGGGCGATCAGCCCCAGCATTTT.